Listed below are T cell receptor beta chains from one sample, sequenced in a study of blood T cell repertoires in COVID-19. Sequencing was performed with immunoSEQ multiplex PCR; in TCRdb, only in-frame clones are kept and a portion is missing. The sample gives over 150,000 clones, roughly 80% of which show up once; about 11% is in the top ten. Sample: PBMCs or T cells enriched from blood (not recorded which). All receptors come from a man aged 40-50 years who had recovered from COVID-19. Each CDR3 is given with its conserved first and last residue. Each record gives: clone size, D gene, V gene, J gene, CDR3 protein, CDR3 DNA. A D gene is named only where the DNA matches it firmly. Part of the rows lack a size; the others show once, few, many or a class for expanded clones.

NA,NA,TRBV28,TRBJ2-3,CASSTPGADTQYF,TGTGCCAGCAGTACCCCAGGCGCAGATACGCAGTATTTT
NA,NA,TRBV19,TRBJ1-1,CASSSQGGSLAFF,TGTGCCAGTTCGTCTCAGGGAGGATCCCTAGCTTTCTTT
NA,TRBD2,TRBV5-4,TRBJ2-1,CASSPGTSGRSTEQFF,TGTGCCAGCAGCCCCGGGACTAGCGGGAGGTCAACTGAGCAGTTCTTC
NA,TRBD1,TRBV5-1,TRBJ1-4,CASSFQGADGEKLFF,TGCGCCAGCAGCTTCCAGGGGGCGGACGGGGAAAAACTGTTTTTT
once,NA,TRBV19,TRBJ1-2,CASSIPGEWNGYTF,TGTGCCAGTAGTATACCAGGGGAGTGGAATGGCTACACCTTC
NA,NA,TRBV6-1,TRBJ1-1,CASSENRGGVAFF,TGTGCCAGCAGTGAAAATAGGGGGGGAGTAGCTTTCTTT
NA,NA,TRBV14,TRBJ2-7,CASSQTGSSYEQYF,TGTGCCAGCAGCCAGACAGGCAGCTCCTACGAGCAGTACTTC
NA,TRBD2,TRBV27,TRBJ2-3,CASTQGGYYTDTQYF,TGTGCCAGCACGCAGGGAGGGTACTACACAGATACGCAGTATTTT
NA,NA,TRBV9,TRBJ2-1,CASSESVNEQFF,TGTGCCAGCAGCGAGAGCGTGAATGAGCAGTTCTTC
NA,NA,TRBV5-6,TRBJ1-4,CASREQGGAEKLFF,TGTGCCAGCAGAGAACAGGGAGGGGCCGAAAAACTGTTTTTT
once,NA,TRBV9,TRBJ1-2,CASSVDGRSYGYTF,TGTGCCAGCAGCGTAGATGGCAGATCCTATGGCTACACCTTC
NA,TRBD1,TRBV9,TRBJ1-3,CASSVGTGGSGNTIYF,TGTGCCAGCAGCGTGGGGACAGGGGGCTCTGGAAACACCATATATTTT
NA,TRBD2,TRBV11-2,TRBJ2-3,CASSLEPGGYTQYF,TGTGCCAGCAGCTTAGAGCCGGGGGGATATACGCAGTATTTT
few,NA,TRBV3-1/TRBV3-2,TRBJ2-1,CASSHSLYNEQFF,TGTGCCAGCAGCCATAGCCTTTACAATGAGCAGTTCTTC
NA,NA,TRBV6-5,TRBJ2-2,CASRKRQLDAELFF,TGTGCCAGCAGGAAAAGACAGTTGGACGCGGAGCTGTTTTTT
NA,NA,TRBV5-1,TRBJ1-1,CASSLSGSTGTEAFF,TGCGCCAGCAGCTTGTCTGGGTCTACGGGTACTGAAGCTTTCTTT
NA,NA,TRBV6-2/TRBV6-3,TRBJ2-1,CASSGNRLSYNEQFF,TGTGCCAGCAGTGGTAACAGGTTATCCTACAATGAGCAGTTCTTC
few,NA,TRBV7-2,TRBJ2-2,CASSFQGLGTGELFF,TGTGCCAGCAGCTTTCAGGGTTTGGGCACCGGGGAGCTGTTTTTT
NA,NA,TRBV7-8,TRBJ1-1,CASSLRLLGRVGTEAFF,TGTGCCAGCAGCTTACGGTTATTGGGCAGGGTGGGCACTGAAGCTTTCTTT
NA,NA,TRBV18,TRBJ2-5,CASSPPSQGWETQYF,TGTGCCAGCTCACCTCCCAGCCAGGGATGGGAGACCCAGTACTTC
NA,NA,TRBV14,TRBJ2-1,CASGGIYEQFF,TGTGCCAGCGGGGGGATCTATGAGCAGTTCTTC
NA,TRBD1,TRBV18,TRBJ1-1,CASSPNDRDTEAFF,TGTGCCAGCTCACCAAACGACAGGGACACTGAAGCTTTCTTT
few,TRBD1,TRBV27,TRBJ1-6,CASSASRGDNSPLHF,TGTGCCAGCAGTGCCAGCAGGGGGGATAATTCACCCCTCCACTTT
once,NA,TRBV4-2,TRBJ1-2,CASSPEWNLLRSYGYTF,TGTGCCAGCAGCCCGGAGTGGAATCTACTACGCAGCTATGGCTACACCTTC
NA,NA,TRBV21-1,TRBJ1-2,CASNPGTEQLYGYTF,TGTGCCAGCAATCCCGGGACAGAGCAACTCTATGGCTACACCTTC
NA,TRBD2,TRBV18,TRBJ2-2,CASSPLTGGAGELFF,TGTGCCAGCTCACCACTAACGGGAGGTGCCGGGGAGCTGTTTTTT
once,NA,TRBV6-5,TRBJ2-7,CASSYLQGPYEQYF,TGTGCCAGCAGTTACTTACAGGGACCCTACGAGCAGTACTTC
NA,TRBD2,TRBV4-3,TRBJ2-3,CASRASGRNTDTQYF,TGCGCCAGCAGGGCTAGCGGGAGGAACACAGATACGCAGTATTTT
once,TRBD2,TRBV4-3,TRBJ2-1,CASSPTSGYHNEQFF,TGCGCCAGCAGCCCGACTAGCGGGTACCACAATGAGCAGTTCTTC
NA,TRBD2,TRBV6-6,TRBJ2-1,CASSWEGRYEQFF,TGTGCCAGCAGTTGGGAGGGGCGGTATGAGCAGTTCTTC
once,NA,TRBV6-6,TRBJ1-3,CASSYSGGDGNTIYF,TGTGCCAGCAGTTACTCCGGAGGGGACGGAAACACCATATATTTT
few,NA,TRBV21-1,TRBJ1-2,CASSKVRGMGYTF,TGTGCCAGCAGCAAAGTACGCGGAATGGGCTACACCTTC
NA,NA,TRBV7-3,TRBJ1-1,CASSPLRGTLTEAFF,TGTGCCAGCAGCCCCCTCCGCGGGACTCTCACTGAAGCTTTCTTT
once,NA,TRBV7-3,TRBJ2-3,CASCFSASADTQYF,TGTGCCAGCTGTTTCTCTGCGAGCGCAGATACGCAGTATTTT
NA,NA,TRBV5-5,TRBJ1-5,CASTREGSYSNQPQHF,TGTGCCAGCACCCGGGAAGGTTCTTATAGCAATCAGCCCCAGCATTTT
NA,TRBD1,TRBV29-1,TRBJ2-7,CSVLPGQGASYEQYF,TGCAGCGTTTTGCCGGGACAGGGGGCGAGCTACGAGCAGTACTTC